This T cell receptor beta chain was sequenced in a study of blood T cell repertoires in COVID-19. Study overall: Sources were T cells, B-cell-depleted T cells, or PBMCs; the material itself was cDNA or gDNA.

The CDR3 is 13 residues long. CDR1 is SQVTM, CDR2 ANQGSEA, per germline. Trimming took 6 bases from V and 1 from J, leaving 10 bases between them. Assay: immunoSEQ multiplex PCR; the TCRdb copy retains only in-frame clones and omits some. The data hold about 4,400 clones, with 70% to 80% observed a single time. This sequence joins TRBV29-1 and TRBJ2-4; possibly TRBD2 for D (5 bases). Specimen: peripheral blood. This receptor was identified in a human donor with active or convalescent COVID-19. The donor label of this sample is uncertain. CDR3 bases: TGCAGCGTCACACTAGTGGCCAAAAACATTCAGTACTTC. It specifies CSVTLVAKNIQYF.